This T cell receptor (beta chain) was sequenced during a study of T cells in Graves' hyperthyroidism and ophthalmopathy. Looking at the study overall: The blood sample was taken at first diagnosis, before treatment began.

CDR3 length equals 13 residues. V lost 1 base, J lost 8 bases, and 11 bases lay in between. Amplified TCR beta CDR3 regions came from RNA transcripts. The HTBI primer set served for first-round RT-PCR of the TCR CDR3. TCRdb used MiXCR to reprocess the multiplex PCR reads, holding one entry per CDR3 protein. The table has 600,000 to 650,000 distinct CDR3 sequences, about a sixth seen once. There are many counts of this clonotype. V gene TRBV12-3 or TRBV12-4 combines with J gene TRBJ1-2; D is unresolved. The sample taken for sequencing was blood. This receptor was obtained from a woman aged 25 to 39 with Graves' hyperthyroidism. The CDR3 sequence: CASSLVRAGGYTF. In nucleotides, the CDR3 is TGTGCCAGCAGTTTAGTTCGGGCTGGCGGCTACACCTTC.